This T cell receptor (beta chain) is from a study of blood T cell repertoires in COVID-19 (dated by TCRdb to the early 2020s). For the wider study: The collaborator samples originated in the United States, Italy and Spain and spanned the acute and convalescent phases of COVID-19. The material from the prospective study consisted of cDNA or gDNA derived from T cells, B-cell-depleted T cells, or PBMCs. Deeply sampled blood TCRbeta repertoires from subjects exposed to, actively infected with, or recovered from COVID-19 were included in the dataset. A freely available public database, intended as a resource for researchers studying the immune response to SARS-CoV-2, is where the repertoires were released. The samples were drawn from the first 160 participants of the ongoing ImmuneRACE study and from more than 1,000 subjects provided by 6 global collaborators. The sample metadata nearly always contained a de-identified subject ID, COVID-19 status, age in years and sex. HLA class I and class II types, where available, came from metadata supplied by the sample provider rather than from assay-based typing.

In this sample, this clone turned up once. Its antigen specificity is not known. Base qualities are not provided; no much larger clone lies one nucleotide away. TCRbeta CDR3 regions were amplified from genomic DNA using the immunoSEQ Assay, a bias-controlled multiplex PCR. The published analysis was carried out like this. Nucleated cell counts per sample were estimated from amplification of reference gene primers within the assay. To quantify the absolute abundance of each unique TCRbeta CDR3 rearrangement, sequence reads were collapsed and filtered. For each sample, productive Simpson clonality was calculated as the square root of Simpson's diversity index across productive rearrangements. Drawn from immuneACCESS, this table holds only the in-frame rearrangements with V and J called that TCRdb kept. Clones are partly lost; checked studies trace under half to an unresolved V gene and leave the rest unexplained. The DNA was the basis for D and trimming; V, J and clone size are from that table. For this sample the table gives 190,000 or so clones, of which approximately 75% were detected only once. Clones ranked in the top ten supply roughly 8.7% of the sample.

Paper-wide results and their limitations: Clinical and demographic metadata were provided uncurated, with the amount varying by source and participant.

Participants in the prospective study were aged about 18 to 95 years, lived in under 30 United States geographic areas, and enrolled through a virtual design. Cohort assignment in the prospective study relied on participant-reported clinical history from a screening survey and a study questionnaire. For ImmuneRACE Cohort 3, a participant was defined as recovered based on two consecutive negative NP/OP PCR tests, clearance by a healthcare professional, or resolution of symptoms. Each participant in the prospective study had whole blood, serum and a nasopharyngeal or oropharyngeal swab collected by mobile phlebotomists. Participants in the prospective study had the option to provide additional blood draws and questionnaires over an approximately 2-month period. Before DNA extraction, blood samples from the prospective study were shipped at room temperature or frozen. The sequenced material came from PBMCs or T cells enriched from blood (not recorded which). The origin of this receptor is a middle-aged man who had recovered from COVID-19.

The nucleotides are TGTGCCAGCAGCTCCTCGGGCGGGGTGAACACCGGGGAGCTGTTTTTT. The resulting protein is CASSSSGGVNTGELFF. The chain uses TRBV5-4 and TRBJ2-2; the D gene is possibly TRBD2, with 6 bases matching. The CDR3 covers 16 residues, taking in both the cysteine and the phenylalanine. The kept DNA is CDR3 alone, 48 bases in frame from the first base. The germline V gene (reference sequence) specifies SGHNT as CDR1 and YYREEE as CDR2. V and J are truncated by 3 bases and 1 base respectively, leaving an intervening sequence of 13 bases.